This TCR beta chain was recovered during a study of blood T cell repertoires in COVID-19 (dated by TCRdb to the early 2020s). Regarding the study in general: Collaborator samples came from the United States, Italy and Spain and covered acute and convalescent phases of COVID-19. The repertoires were made available in a free public database intended to serve as a resource for research on the immune response to SARS-CoV-2. The material from the prospective study consisted of cDNA or gDNA derived from T cells, B-cell-depleted T cells, or PBMCs. Nearly every sample came with metadata listing a de-identified subject ID, COVID-19 status, age in years and sex. Deeply sampled blood TCRbeta repertoires from subjects exposed to, actively infected with, or recovered from COVID-19 were included in the dataset. Where available, HLA class I and class II types were taken from metadata supplied by the sample provider and were not determined by assay-based typing. The samples were drawn from two sources: the first 160 participants of the ongoing ImmuneRACE study, and 1,200 or so subjects contributed by 6 global collaborators.

From the cysteine up to the phenylalanine, the CDR3 has a length of 15 residues. Only the CDR3 DNA stays, 45 bases, in frame from base 1. Germline trimming: 1 base from V, 8 bases from J; junction bases outside gene matches: 10. The germline V gene (reference sequence) yields LNHDA for CDR1 and SQIVND for CDR2. Collaborating institutions collected whole blood in K2EDTA tubes following their own protocols. For TCRbeta analysis, collaborators shipped samples in one of three forms: frozen whole blood, isolated PBMCs, or DNA extracted from either of those sample types. TCRbeta CDR3 regions were amplified from genomic DNA using the immunoSEQ Assay, a bias-controlled multiplex PCR. The source study handled its data this way. Nucleated cell counts per sample were estimated from amplification of reference gene primers within the assay. To quantify the absolute abundance of each unique TCRbeta CDR3 rearrangement, sequence reads were collapsed and filtered. For each sample, productive Simpson clonality was calculated as the square root of Simpson's diversity index over productive rearrangements. TCRdb provides this immuneACCESS table in a form limited to in-frame rearrangements. Some clones are lacking; in checked studies, under half of them reflect an unresolved V gene, and why the rest are absent is not known. The V and J calls and the clone size are those of that table, but D and trimming were determined from the DNA. The sample table shows roughly 130,000 clones, and more than 70% are seen once. The top ten constitute 1.5% to 2% of the sample.

Comment on this clone: The antigen it binds to is not known. Base quality data are lacking; no much larger clone is found one base away.

The research as a whole found: How much clinical and demographic metadata was included differed by source and by participant, and the metadata was provided uncurated.

This TCR was sampled from a man between 65 and 85 years old with acute or convalescent COVID-19. The chain couples TRBV19 to TRBJ2-5, with TRBD1 identical over 7 junction bases. The sample taken for sequencing was peripheral blood. CDR3 loop: CASSIAGSGGRTQYF. The nucleotide sequence reads TGTGCCAGTAGTATAGCCGGATCAGGGGGAAGAACCCAGTACTTC. The CDR3 plus the reference TRBV19 and TRBJ2-5 genes for the other parts give the full variable domain: DGGITQSPKYLFRKEGQNVTLSCEQNLNHDAMYWYRQDPGQGLRLIYYSQIVNDFQKGDIAEGYSVSREKKESFPLTVTSAQKNPTAFYLCASSIAGSGGRTQYFGPGTRLLVL.